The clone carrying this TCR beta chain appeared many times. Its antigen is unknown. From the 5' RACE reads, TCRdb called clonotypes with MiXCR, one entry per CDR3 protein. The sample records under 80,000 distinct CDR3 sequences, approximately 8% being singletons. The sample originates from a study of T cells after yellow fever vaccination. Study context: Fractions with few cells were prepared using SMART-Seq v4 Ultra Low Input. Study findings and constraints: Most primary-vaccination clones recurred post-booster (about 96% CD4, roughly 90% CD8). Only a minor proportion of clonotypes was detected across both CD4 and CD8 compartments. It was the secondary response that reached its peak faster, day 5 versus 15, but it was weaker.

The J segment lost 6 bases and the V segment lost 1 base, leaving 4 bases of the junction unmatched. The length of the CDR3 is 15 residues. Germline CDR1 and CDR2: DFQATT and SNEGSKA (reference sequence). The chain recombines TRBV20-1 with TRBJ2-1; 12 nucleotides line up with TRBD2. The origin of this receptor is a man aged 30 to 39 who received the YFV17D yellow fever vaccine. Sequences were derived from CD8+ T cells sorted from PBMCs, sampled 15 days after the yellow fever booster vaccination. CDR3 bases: TGCAGTGCTAGAGGACTAGCGGGAGTCGGCAATGAGCAGTTCTTC. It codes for CSARGLAGVGNEQFF.